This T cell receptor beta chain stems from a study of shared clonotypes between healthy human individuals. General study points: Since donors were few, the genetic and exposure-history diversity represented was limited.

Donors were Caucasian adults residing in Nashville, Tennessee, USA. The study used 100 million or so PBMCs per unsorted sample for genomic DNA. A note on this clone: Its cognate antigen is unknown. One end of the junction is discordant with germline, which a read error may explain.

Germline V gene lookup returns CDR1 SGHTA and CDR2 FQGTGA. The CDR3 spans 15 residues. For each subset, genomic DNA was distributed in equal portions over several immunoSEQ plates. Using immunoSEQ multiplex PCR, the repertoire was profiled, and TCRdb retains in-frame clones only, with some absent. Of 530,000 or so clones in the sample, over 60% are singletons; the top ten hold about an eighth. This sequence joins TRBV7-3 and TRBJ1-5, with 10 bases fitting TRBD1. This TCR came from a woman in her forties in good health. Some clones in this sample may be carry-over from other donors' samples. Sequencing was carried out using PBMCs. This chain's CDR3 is CASSLTGTGDQPQHF. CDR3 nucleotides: TGTGCCAGCAGCCTAACCGGGACAGGGGATCAGCCCCAGCATTTT.